These 26 T cell receptor beta chains were all obtained from the same sample, sequenced in a study of T cells in Graves' hyperthyroidism and ophthalmopathy. Template material for amplifying TCR beta CDR3 regions consisted of RNA transcripts. The TCR CDR3 was amplified in a first-round RT-PCR using the HTBI primer set. TCRdb fed the multiplex PCR reads into MiXCR, producing one record per CDR3 protein. The sample includes hundreds of thousands of distinct CDR3 sequences, about 17% seen only once; the top ten take 3% to 4.5%. The sample consisted of blood. Receptors originate from a woman in her twenties or thirties with Graves' hyperthyroidism.

This clonotype was detected many times. V usage is TRBV12-3 or TRBV12-4 and J usage is TRBJ2-1; perhaps D is TRBD1 or TRBD2 (5 bases each). CDR3 size: 14 residues. V shed 9 bases and J shed 6 bases, with 18 bases lying between them. The CDR3 nucleotides read TGTGCCAGTCAGGCTCCTGGGGGTGGCAATGAGCAGTTCTTC. It codes for CASQAPGGGNEQFF.

This chain connects TRBV19 to TRBJ2-7; TRBD2 aligns across 12 bases. The CDR3 covers 14 residues. With 10 bases clipped from V and 0 bases from J, the junction kept 4 bases outside the gene matches. In germline, CDR1 is LNHDA, CDR2 SQIVND (reference sequence). The CDR3 is CATKLAGGSYEQYF. The DNA for the CDR3 is TGTGCCACCAAACTAGCGGGAGGCTCCTACGAGCAGTACTTC.

Comments on this clonotype: Germline and junction disagree at one end, which may indicate a read error. The V gene is TRBV11-2, the J gene TRBJ2-3; D may correspond to TRBD1 or TRBD2 (5 bases each). Germline V gene data show CDR1 as SGHAT and CDR2 as FQNNGV. This CDR3 contains 14 residues. The CDR3 sequence is CASLEGSSTDAQYF. CDR3 nucleotides: TGTGCCAGCCTCGAGGGGTCTAGCACAGATGCGCAGTATTTT. Using reference TRBV11-2 and TRBJ2-3 for the parts outside the CDR3, the full variable domain is EAGVAQSPRYKIIEKRQSVAFWCNPISGHATLYWYQQILGQGPKLLIQFQNNGVVDDSQLPKDRFSAERLKGVDSTLKIQPAKLEDSAVYLCASLEGSSTDAQYFGPGTRLTVL.

This clonotype was seen ten or more times. V usage is TRBV20-1 and J usage is TRBJ2-5, with D hard to call. Germline values: CDR1 DFQATT, CDR2 SNEGSKA (reference sequence). Trimming took off 4 bases at V and 5 bases at J, with 14 bases between the two ends. The CDR3 extends over 13 amino acids. CDR3 amino acids: CSAIDTEVETQYF. CDR3 nucleotides: TGCAGTGCTATTGACACAGAGGTTGAGACCCAGTACTTC.

This clonotype was seen repeatedly, ten times or more. This chain links TRBV29-1 with TRBJ1-5; 7 bases align to TRBD1. After removal of 6 bases from V and 2 bases from J, the junction contained 7 bases not matched to a gene. From germline, CDR1 is SQVTM and CDR2 ANQGSEA. This CDR3 comprises 14 residues. CDR3 nucleotides: TGCAGCGTGGGATCCGGGACAGGCAATCAGCCCCAGCATTTT. It codes for CSVGSGTGNQPQHF.

This clonotype was counted at least ten times. J is TRBJ2-7 and V is TRBV29-1; 12 nucleotides align to TRBD2. The V gene end was trimmed by 3 bases and the J gene end by 1 base; junction bases not matched to a gene: 7. Germline V gene sequence: CDR1 SQVTM, CDR2 ANQGSEA. The length of the CDR3 is 16 residues. The CDR3 reads CSVDLLTSGGSYEQYF. The CDR3 coding sequence is TGCAGCGTTGATCTACTGACTAGCGGGGGTTCCTACGAGCAGTACTTC.

The rearrangement links TRBV13 to TRBJ2-5; 13 bases match TRBD2. The CDR3 has 16 residues. With 4 bases clipped from V and 1 base from J, the junction kept 3 bases outside the gene matches. Looked up from germline, CDR1 is PRHDT and CDR2 is FYEKMQ (reference sequence). For the CDR3, the DNA is TGTGCCAGCAGCTCAGGACTAGCGGGAGTCCAAGAGACCCAGTACTTC. This codes for CASSSGLAGVQETQYF.

The V gene is TRBV9, the J gene TRBJ2-7; a weak D match, TRBD1 (5 bases). The germline V gene has CDR1 SGDLS and CDR2 YYNGEE. Deletions cut 4 bases from V and 2 bases from J, with 13 bases between. CDR3 length: 14 residues. In DNA, the CDR3 is TGTGCCAGCAGCATCAGCAGGGCCCCCTACGAGCAGTACTTC. This codes for CASSISRAPYEQYF. The variable domain in full, completed from reference TRBV9 and TRBJ2-7, reads DSGVTQTPKHLITATGQRVTLRCSPRSGDLSVYWYQQSLDQGLQFLIQYYNGEERAKGNILERFSAQQFPDLHSELNLSSLELGDSALYFCASSISRAPYEQYFGPGTRLTVT.

The table lists this clonotype with many counts. V usage is TRBV27 and J usage is TRBJ2-1, with a possible D match to TRBD2 (6 bases). The CDR3 is 14 amino acids. Germline assignment: CDR1 MNHEY and CDR2 SMNVEV (reference sequence). The V end was cut by 6 bases, the J end by 3 bases, with 12 bases between. CDR3 loop: CASRVAVNYNEQFF. CDR3 DNA sequence: TGTGCCAGCAGGGTAGCGGTTAACTACAATGAGCAGTTCTTC.

This clonotype was detected many times. J is TRBJ2-5 and V is TRBV11-2, with D tentatively TRBD2 (5 bases). From germline, CDR1 is SGHAT and CDR2 FQNNGV. Trimming removed 4 bases from V and 5 bases from J, with 11 bases in between. The CDR3 is made up of 13 amino acids. The DNA of the CDR3 is TGTGCCAGCAGCTCATGGTGGAGGGAGACCCAGTACTTC. Residues: CASSSWWRETQYF.

This clonotype turned up a few times. The rearrangement links TRBV19 to TRBJ2-3, with 8 positions matching TRBD2. The V segment lost 7 bases and the J segment 1 base; nucleotides outside the gene matches: 4. The CDR3 is made up of 14 amino acids. CDR1 LNHDA and CDR2 SQIVND come from the germline V gene (reference sequence). The DNA for the CDR3 is TGTGCCAGTAAGCGGGAGTTGGGCACAGATACGCAGTATTTT. The encoded protein is CASKRELGTDTQYF. The complete variable domain, with remaining parts taken from reference TRBV19 and TRBJ2-3, reads DGGITQSPKYLFRKEGQNVTLSCEQNLNHDAMYWYRQDPGQGLRLIYYSQIVNDFQKGDIAEGYSVSREKKESFPLTVTSAQKNPTAFYLCASKRELGTDTQYFGPGTRLTVL.

This clonotype was recorded at least ten times. CDR3 DNA sequence: TGTGCCAGCAGCCAAGATTCGAACCTTCATGGCTACACCTTC. Encoded protein: CASSQDSNLHGYTF. The V and J genes are TRBV3-1 and TRBJ1-2; D is unclear. Germline CDR1 LGHDT, CDR2 YNNKEL (reference sequence). V lost 0 bases and J lost 6, with 11 bases in between. CDR3 size: 14 residues.

This clonotype was picked up a small number of times. The V gene is TRBV20-1, the J gene TRBJ2-4, with D tentatively TRBD2 (6 bases). The germline V gene has CDR1 DFQATT and CDR2 SNEGSKA (reference sequence). Trimming pared 5 bases from V and 3 bases from J, leaving 8 bases between. The CDR3 contains 12 residues. The CDR3 DNA reads as TGCAGTGCTGGACTACTCAAAAACATTCAGTACTTC. It is translated as CSAGLLKNIQYF.

This clonotype showed up many times. J is TRBJ1-1 and V is TRBV7-9, with TRBD1 as a possible D gene (5 bases). V shed 4 bases and J shed 2 bases, with 14 bases lying between them. Looked up from germline, CDR1 is SEHNR and CDR2 is FQNEAQ (reference sequence). The length of the CDR3 is 15 residues. CDR3 sequence: CASSSGMTDNTEAFF. For the CDR3, the DNA is TGTGCCAGCAGCTCCGGAATGACAGACAACACTGAAGCTTTCTTT.

In its sample, this clonotype was seen many times. The chain carries TRBV12-3 or TRBV12-4 and TRBJ1-4; D gene unclear. V was shortened by 6 bases and J by 5 bases, with 7 bases between the two germline ends. The CDR3 has 12 residues. This CDR3 is CASRDPNEKLFF. The CDR3 DNA sequence: TGTGCCAGCAGAGACCCAAATGAAAAACTGTTTTTT.

The V and J genes are TRBV5-6 and TRBJ1-4; possible D gene TRBD1, 5 bases. CDR1 is SGHDT, CDR2 YYEEEE, per germline. The CDR3 totals 13 residues. Trimming removed 2 bases at V and 4 bases at J, with 6 bases between. The CDR3 sequence: CASSFDSNEKLFF. DNA of the CDR3: TGTGCCAGCAGCTTCGACAGTAATGAAAAACTGTTTTTT.

Many counts were recorded for this clonotype. This sequence joins TRBV7-2 and TRBJ2-6; 8 nucleotides line up with TRBD2. Germline-derived CDR1 and CDR2 are SGHTA and FQGNSA. The CDR3 totals 14 residues. The V segment lost 3 bases and the J segment 7 bases; nucleotides outside the gene matches: 2. Here the CDR3 reads CASSFAGGANVLTF. In DNA, the CDR3 is TGTGCCAGCAGCTTTGCGGGAGGTGCCAACGTCCTGACTTTC. Drawing the rest from reference TRBV7-2 and TRBJ2-6, the complete variable domain is GAGVSQSPSNKVTEKGKDVELRCDPISGHTALYWYRQSLGQGLEFLIYFQGNSAPDKSGLPSDRFSAERTGGSVSTLTIQRTQQEDSAVYLCASSFAGGANVLTFGAGSRLTVL.

In its sample, this clonotype was seen many times. The chain recombines TRBV7-6 with TRBJ2-1, with 14 bases identical to TRBD2. CDR3 length equals 15 residues. Unmatched junction bases numbered 5, after V lost 5 bases and J lost 8 bases. Germline values: CDR1 SGHVS, CDR2 FNYEAQ. CDR3 nucleotides: TGTGCCAGCAGCGACGGGACTAGCGGGAGCTATGAGCAGTTCTTC. Translating it yields CASSDGTSGSYEQFF.

This clonotype was seen repeatedly, ten times or more. J is TRBJ2-1 and V is TRBV20-1; D possibly corresponds to TRBD2 (6 bases). The CDR3 loop spans 15 amino acids. Trimming stripped 4 bases from V and 6 bases from J, with 19 bases between. Germline assignment: CDR1 DFQATT and CDR2 SNEGSKA (reference sequence). CDR3 amino acids: CSAKGRGSQVNEQFF. The CDR3 DNA reads as TGCAGTGCTAAAGGTCGGGGGAGTCAGGTCAATGAGCAGTTCTTC.

This clonotype has ten or more counts. The chain couples TRBV5-1 to TRBJ1-1; D possibly corresponds to TRBD1 (5 bases). CDR3 length equals 14 residues. Germline V gene data show CDR1 as SGHRS and CDR2 as YFSETQ. The V and J ends lost 5 bases and 5 bases respectively, with 16 bases between them. Written as DNA, the CDR3 is TGCGCCAGCAGACCTGACACCGGGGGGACTGAAGCTTTCTTT. It is translated as CASRPDTGGTEAFF.

The V gene is TRBV2, the J gene TRBJ2-3; 8 bases are shared with TRBD1. V shed 6 bases, J shed 3 bases, and the junction held 5 bases outside the gene matches. The CDR3 sequence is 14 residues long. Per germline, CDR1 SNHLY and CDR2 FYNNEI. CDR3 protein: CASSAGQETDTQYF. As DNA, the CDR3 is TGTGCCAGCAGCGCGGGACAGGAGACAGATACGCAGTATTTT.

A few counts support this clonotype. The CDR3 is CASSLGRTDSPLHF. Written as DNA, the CDR3 is TGTGCCAGCAGCTTGGGCCGGACAGATTCACCCCTCCACTTT. The rearrangement links TRBV5-5 to TRBJ1-6, with D tentatively TRBD1 (6 bases). This CDR3 region has 14 residues. Germline loops: CDR1 SGHKS, CDR2 YYEKEE (reference sequence). V lost 0 bases and J 8 bases, leaving 9 bases between the germline ends.

This clonotype was observed once. Being one base from a much bigger clone, this may be a read error. This chain joins TRBV12-3 or TRBV12-4 and TRBJ2-2; TRBD2 is a possible D gene (5 bases). This CDR3 region has 13 residues. The CDR3: CASTLLESGELLF. In DNA, the CDR3 is TGTGCCAGCACCCTACTAGAGTCCGGGGAGCTGCTTTTT.

A few counts support this clonotype. The chain joins TRBV5-1 to TRBJ1-2; D perhaps matches TRBD1 (5 bases). V lost 3 bases to trimming and J lost 4 bases, with 16 bases between them. Germline V CDR1 and CDR2: SGHRS, YFSETQ. The CDR3 is made up of 15 amino acids. The CDR3 sequence: CASSYRTGTAYGYTF. CDR3 sequence (DNA): TGCGCCAGCAGCTACCGAACCGGGACGGCCTATGGCTACACCTTC.

The rearrangement joins TRBV7-9 to TRBJ1-4, with D uncertain. The CDR3 is 15 amino acids. Germline loops: CDR1 SEHNR, CDR2 FQNEAQ (reference sequence). V lost 1 base and J lost 4, with 10 bases in between. The CDR3 sequence: CASSLVDGGNEKLFF. CDR3 coding DNA: TGTGCCAGCAGCTTAGTGGATGGCGGTAATGAAAAACTGTTTTTT.

This clonotype appeared many times. This chain connects TRBV28 to TRBJ2-3; D is unclear. Trimming cost V 5 bases and J 7 bases, with 7 bases left between them. The V gene's germline CDR1 is MDHEN and CDR2 SYDVKM. The CDR3 runs 11 residues. For the CDR3, the DNA is TGTGCCAGCAGTACACAACATACGCAGTATTTT. Its protein is CASSTQHTQYF.